This entry describes one T cell receptor (beta chain). The data originate from a study of CD8+ T cells in alopecia areata. There are 15 residues in the CDR3. With 3 bases removed from V and 0 bases from J, the gap between germline ends came to 12 bases. Germline V CDR1 and CDR2: MDHEN, SYDVKM. Alopecia areata patients had lesional scalp punch biopsies and peripheral blood taken from them. Sorting of CD4+ and CD8+ T cells was performed on PBMCs. Extracted from the samples, RNA was reverse transcribed into cDNA to serve as the sequencing template. Measured with immunoSEQ multiplex PCR; TCRdb has only the in-frame clones, and not every one. The sample holds approximately 24,000 clones, around 50% seen once.

This receptor was identified in a human donor with alopecia areata. J is TRBJ2-7 and V is TRBV28; the D is unclear. Material for sequencing was NKG2D-high CD8+ T cells sorted from blood. CDR3 region: CASSLVGMSSYEQYF. The CDR3 DNA sequence: TGTGCCAGCAGTTTGGTGGGCATGAGCTCCTACGAGCAGTACTTC.